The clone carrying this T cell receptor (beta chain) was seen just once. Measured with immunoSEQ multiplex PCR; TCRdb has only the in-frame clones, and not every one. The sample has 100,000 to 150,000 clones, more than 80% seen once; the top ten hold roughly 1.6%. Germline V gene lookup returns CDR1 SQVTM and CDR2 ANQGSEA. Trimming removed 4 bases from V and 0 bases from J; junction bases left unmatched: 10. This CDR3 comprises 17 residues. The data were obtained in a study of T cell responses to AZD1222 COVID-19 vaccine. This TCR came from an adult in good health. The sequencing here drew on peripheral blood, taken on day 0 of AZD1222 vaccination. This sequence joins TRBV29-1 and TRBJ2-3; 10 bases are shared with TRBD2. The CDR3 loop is CSVVGLAPSPSTDTQYF. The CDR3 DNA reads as TGCAGCGTTGTGGGACTAGCGCCTTCCCCTAGCACAGATACGCAGTATTTT.